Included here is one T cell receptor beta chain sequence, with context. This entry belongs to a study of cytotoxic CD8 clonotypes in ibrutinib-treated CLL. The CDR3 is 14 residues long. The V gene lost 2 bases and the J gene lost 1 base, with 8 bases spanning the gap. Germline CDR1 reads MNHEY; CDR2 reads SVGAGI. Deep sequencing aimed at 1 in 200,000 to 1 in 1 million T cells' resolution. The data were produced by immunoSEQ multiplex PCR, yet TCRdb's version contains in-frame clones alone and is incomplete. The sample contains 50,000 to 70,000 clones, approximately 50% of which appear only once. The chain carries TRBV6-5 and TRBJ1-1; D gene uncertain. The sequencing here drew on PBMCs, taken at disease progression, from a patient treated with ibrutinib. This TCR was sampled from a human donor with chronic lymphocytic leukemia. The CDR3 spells CASSYEARNTEAFF. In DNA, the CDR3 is TGTGCCAGCAGTTACGAGGCAAGGAACACTGAAGCTTTCTTT.